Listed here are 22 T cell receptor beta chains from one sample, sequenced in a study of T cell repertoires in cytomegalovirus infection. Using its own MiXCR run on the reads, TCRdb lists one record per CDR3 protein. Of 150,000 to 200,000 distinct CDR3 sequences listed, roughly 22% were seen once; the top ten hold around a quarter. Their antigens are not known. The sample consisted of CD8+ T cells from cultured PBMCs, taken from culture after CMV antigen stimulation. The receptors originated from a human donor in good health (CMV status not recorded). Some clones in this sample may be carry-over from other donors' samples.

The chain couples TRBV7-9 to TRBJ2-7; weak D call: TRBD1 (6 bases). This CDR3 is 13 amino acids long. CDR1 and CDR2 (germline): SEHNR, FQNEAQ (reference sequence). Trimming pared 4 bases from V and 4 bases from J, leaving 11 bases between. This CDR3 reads CASSSNQGYEQYF. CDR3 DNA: TGTGCCAGCAGCTCGAACCAGGGGTACGAGCAGTACTTC.

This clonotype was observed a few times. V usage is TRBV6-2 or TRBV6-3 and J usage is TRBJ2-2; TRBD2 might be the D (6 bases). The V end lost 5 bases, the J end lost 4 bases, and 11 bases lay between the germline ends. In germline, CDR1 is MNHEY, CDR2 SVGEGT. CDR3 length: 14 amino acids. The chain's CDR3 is CASSGGFFTGELFF. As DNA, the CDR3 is TGTGCCAGCAGTGGGGGGTTCTTCACCGGGGAGCTGTTTTTT.

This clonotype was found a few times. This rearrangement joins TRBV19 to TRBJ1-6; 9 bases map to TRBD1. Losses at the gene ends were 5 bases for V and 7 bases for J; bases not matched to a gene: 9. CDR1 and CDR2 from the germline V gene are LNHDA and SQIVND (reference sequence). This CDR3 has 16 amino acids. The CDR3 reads CASSSMGQGWNSPLHF. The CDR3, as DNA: TGTGCCAGTAGTTCCATGGGACAGGGTTGGAATTCACCCCTCCACTTT.

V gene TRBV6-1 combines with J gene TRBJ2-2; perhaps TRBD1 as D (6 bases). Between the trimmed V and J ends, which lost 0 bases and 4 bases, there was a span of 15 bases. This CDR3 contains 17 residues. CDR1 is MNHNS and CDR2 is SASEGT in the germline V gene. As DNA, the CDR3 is TGTGCCAGCAGTGAAGCGCTTCCAGGGGCCGGCACCGGGGAGCTGTTTTTT. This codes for CASSEALPGAGTGELFF.

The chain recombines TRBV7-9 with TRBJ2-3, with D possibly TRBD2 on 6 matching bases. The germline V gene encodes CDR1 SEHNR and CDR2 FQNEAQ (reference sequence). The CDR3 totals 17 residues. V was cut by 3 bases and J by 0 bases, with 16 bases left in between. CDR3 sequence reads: CASSFSVEGPSTDTQYF. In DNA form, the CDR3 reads TGTGCCAGCAGCTTCTCGGTGGAGGGCCCTAGCACAGATACGCAGTATTTT. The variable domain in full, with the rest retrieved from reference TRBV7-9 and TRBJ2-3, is DTGVSQNPRHKITKRGQNVTFRCDPISEHNRLYWYRQTLGQGPEFLTYFQNEAQLEKSRLLSDRFSAERPKGSFSTLEIQRTEQGDSAMYLCASSFSVEGPSTDTQYFGPGTRLTVL.

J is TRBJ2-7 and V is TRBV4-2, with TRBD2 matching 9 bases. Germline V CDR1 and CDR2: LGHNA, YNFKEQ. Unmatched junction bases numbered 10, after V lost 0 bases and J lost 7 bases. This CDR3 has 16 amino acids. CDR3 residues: CASSQDQGSGGGEQYF. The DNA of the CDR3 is TGTGCCAGCAGCCAAGATCAGGGTAGCGGGGGAGGTGAGCAGTACTTC.

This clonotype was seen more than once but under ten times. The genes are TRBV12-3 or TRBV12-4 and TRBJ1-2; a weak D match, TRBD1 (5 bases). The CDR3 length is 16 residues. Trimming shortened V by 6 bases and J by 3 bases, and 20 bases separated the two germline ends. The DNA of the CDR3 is TGTGCCAGCAGCCGGGTTAGGGCAGGGAATGACTATGGCTACACCTTC. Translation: CASSRVRAGNDYGYTF.

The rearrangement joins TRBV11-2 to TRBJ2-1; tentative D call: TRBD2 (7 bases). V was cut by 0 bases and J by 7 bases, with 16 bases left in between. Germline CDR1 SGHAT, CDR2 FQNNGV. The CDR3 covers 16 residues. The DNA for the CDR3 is TGTGCCAGCAGCTTAGAAGGAGGGGGGGCCGGGAATGAGCAGTTCTTC. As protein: CASSLEGGGAGNEQFF.

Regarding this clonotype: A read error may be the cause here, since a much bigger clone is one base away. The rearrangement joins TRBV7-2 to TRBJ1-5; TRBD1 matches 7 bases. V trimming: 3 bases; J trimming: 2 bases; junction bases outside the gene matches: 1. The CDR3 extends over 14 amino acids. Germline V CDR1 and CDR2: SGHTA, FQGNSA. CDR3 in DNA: TGTGCCAGCAGCTTCGGACAGGGCAATCAGCCCCAGCATTTT. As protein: CASSFGQGNQPQHF.

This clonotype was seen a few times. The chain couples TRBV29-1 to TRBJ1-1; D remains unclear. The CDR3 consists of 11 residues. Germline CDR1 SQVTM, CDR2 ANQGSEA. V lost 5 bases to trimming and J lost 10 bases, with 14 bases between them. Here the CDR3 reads CSVLGKGSAFF. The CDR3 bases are TGCAGCGTTCTGGGGAAGGGTTCAGCTTTCTTT.

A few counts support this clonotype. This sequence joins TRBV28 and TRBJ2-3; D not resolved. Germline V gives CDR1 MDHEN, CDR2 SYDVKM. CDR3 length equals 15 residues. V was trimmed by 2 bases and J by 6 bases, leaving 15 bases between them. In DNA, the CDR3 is TGTGCCAGCAGTTTAGAATTAGGTACAGTCGATACGCAGTATTTT. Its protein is CASSLELGTVDTQYF.

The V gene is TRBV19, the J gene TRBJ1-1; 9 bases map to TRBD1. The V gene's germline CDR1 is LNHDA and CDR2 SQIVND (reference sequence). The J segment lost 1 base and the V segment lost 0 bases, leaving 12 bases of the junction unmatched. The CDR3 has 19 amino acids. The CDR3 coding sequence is TGTGCCAGTAGTATAGATCGTTTTTTGGGACAGGGAACGAACACTGAAGCTTTCTTT. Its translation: CASSIDRFLGQGTNTEAFF.

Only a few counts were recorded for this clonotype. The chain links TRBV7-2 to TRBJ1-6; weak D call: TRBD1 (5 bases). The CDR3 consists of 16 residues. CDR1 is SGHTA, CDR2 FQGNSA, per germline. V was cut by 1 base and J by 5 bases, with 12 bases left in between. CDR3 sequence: CASSLERVRDNSPLHF. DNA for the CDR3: TGTGCCAGCAGCTTAGAGAGGGTCAGGGATAATTCACCCCTCCACTTT. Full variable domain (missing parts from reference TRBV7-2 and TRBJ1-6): GAGVSQSPSNKVTEKGKDVELRCDPISGHTALYWYRQSLGQGLEFLIYFQGNSAPDKSGLPSDRFSAERTGGSVSTLTIQRTQQEDSAVYLCASSLERVRDNSPLHFGNGTRLTVT.

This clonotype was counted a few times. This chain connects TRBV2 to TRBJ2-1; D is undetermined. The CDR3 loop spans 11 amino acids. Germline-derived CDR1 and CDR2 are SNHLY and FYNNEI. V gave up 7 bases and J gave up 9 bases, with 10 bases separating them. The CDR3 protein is CASISSVEQFF. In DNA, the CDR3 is TGTGCCAGCATTTCATCGGTTGAGCAGTTCTTC.

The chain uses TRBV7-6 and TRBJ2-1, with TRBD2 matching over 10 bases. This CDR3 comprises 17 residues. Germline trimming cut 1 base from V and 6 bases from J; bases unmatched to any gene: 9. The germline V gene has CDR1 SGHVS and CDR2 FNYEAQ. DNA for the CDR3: TGTGCCAGCAGCTTAGAGGTAGGGACTAGCGACATCAATGAGCAGTTCTTC. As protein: CASSLEVGTSDINEQFF.

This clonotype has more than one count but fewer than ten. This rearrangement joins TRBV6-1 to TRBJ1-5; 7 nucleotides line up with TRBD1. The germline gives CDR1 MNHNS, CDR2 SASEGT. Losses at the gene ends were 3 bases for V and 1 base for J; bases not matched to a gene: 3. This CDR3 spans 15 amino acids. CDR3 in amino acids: CASSEGQTSNQPQHF. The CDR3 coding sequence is TGTGCCAGCAGTGAGGGACAGACAAGCAATCAGCCCCAGCATTTT.

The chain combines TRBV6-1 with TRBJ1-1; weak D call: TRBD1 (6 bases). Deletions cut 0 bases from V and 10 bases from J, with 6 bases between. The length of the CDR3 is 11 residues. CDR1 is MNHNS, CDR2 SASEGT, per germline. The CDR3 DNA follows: TGTGCCAGCAGTGAAGCAGGGGGAGCTTTCTTT. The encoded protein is CASSEAGGAFF.

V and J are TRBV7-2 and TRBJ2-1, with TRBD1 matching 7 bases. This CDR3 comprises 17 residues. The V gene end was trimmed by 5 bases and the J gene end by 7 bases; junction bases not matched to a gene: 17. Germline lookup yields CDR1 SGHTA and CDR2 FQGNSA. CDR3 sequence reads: CASSTHETGYKANEQFF. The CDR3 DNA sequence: TGTGCCAGCAGCACCCACGAGACAGGGTATAAAGCAAATGAGCAGTTCTTC.

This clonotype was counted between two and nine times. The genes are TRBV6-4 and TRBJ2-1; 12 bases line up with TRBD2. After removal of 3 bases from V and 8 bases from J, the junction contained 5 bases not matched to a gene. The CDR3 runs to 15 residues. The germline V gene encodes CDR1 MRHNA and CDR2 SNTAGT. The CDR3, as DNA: TGTGCCAGCAGTGAGACTAGCGGGGGCGGAGATGAGCAGTTCTTC. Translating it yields CASSETSGGGDEQFF.

The CDR3 DNA is TGTGCCAGCGGTAGGACAGGCCAAGGCCTCTACAATGAGCAGTTCTTC. This sequence encodes CASGRTGQGLYNEQFF. This rearrangement joins TRBV6-2 or TRBV6-3 to TRBJ2-1; 7 bases line up with TRBD1. CDR1 and CDR2 from the germline V gene are MNHEY and SVGEGT. The V and J ends lost 8 bases and 3 bases, in that order; junction bases with no gene match: 13. CDR3 size: 16 residues.

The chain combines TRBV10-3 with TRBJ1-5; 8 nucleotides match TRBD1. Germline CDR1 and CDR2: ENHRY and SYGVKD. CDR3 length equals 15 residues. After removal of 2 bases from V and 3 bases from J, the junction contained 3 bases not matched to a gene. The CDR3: CAISEGQGINQPQHF. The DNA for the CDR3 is TGTGCCATCAGTGAGGGACAGGGAATCAATCAGCCCCAGCATTTT.

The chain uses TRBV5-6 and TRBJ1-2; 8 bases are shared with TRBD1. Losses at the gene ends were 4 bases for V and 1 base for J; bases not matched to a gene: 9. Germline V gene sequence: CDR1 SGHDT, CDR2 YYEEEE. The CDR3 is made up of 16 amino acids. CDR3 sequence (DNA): TGTGCCAGCAGCCCCAGGACAGGGTGGGGTAACTATGGCTACACCTTC. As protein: CASSPRTGWGNYGYTF. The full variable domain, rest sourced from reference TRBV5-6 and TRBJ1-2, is DAGVTQSPTHLIKTRGQQVTLRCSPKSGHDTVSWYQQALGQGPQFIFQYYEEEERQRGNFPDRFSGHQFPNYSSELNVNALLLGDSALYLCASSPRTGWGNYGYTFGSGTRLTVV.